This TCR beta chain was recovered during a study of blood T cells in healthy people across ages. There are a few counts of this clonotype. With 8 bases removed from V and 11 bases from J, the gap between germline ends came to 15 bases. This CDR3 contains 11 residues. With a J-beta primer mix and a sample-barcoded 5' primer, a second PCR ran about 7 to 11 cycles. Tagging of each cDNA molecule was performed by a template-switch adaptor with 12 random nucleotides. TCRdb re-called the 5' RACE reads through MiXCR, storing one row per CDR3 protein. The sample lists about 640,000 distinct CDR3 sequences, approximately 40% seen once, with 25% to 35% in the top ten.

This TCR derives from an elderly man in good health. Sequenced: blood. The chain joins TRBV12-3 or TRBV12-4 to TRBJ2-5, with D perhaps matching TRBD2 (5 bases). CDR3 DNA: TGTGCCAGCCGTTCGGGGTTTGAGCAGTACTTC. It yields the protein CASRSGFEQYF.